This passage covers 23 T cell receptor beta chains from one sample sequenced in a study of cytomegalovirus exposure and HLA in healthy donors. PCR primers comprised 60 Vbeta and 13 Jbeta primers. Produced via immunoSEQ multiplex PCR; TCRdb's table is partial and in-frame only. Among more than 150,000 clones, around 85% were seen once, and the ten largest hold over 3.5%. The sequencing sample was made of PBMCs. These receptors were obtained from a middle-aged man in good health and CMV-seronegative.

This clone rates as medium-sized. The chain recombines TRBV2 with TRBJ2-2; D gene uncertain. V was pared by 7 bases and J by 5 bases, with 8 bases between. The CDR3 runs 12 residues. The germline V gene has CDR1 SNHLY and CDR2 FYNNEI. CDR3 region: CASNRQTGELFF. DNA of the CDR3: TGTGCCAGCAACCGTCAGACCGGGGAGCTGTTTTTT.

The J gene is TRBJ2-7, the V gene TRBV18; D is unclear. Germline CDR1 KGHSH, CDR2 LQKENI. The germline V and J ends were trimmed by 1 base and 0 bases, with 7 bases remaining between them. The CDR3 runs to 14 residues. CDR3 residues: CASSPLEASYEQYF. As DNA, the CDR3 is TGTGCCAGCTCACCACTCGAGGCCTCCTACGAGCAGTACTTC.

CDR3 sequence: CASSAAPGNEKLFF. The CDR3 nucleotides read TGTGCCAGCAGCGCTGCCCCCGGTAATGAAAAACTGTTTTTT. This sequence joins TRBV6-1 and TRBJ1-4; D call uncertain. Germline values: CDR1 MNHNS, CDR2 SASEGT. CDR3 size: 14 residues. V was clipped by 6 bases and J by 4 bases, with 12 bases between them.

This chain uses TRBV10-3 with TRBJ2-6; tentatively, D is TRBD1 (5 bases). The germline gives CDR1 ENHRY, CDR2 SYGVKD. CDR3 size: 16 residues. V was cut by 6 bases and J by 0 bases, with 12 bases left in between. CDR3 residues: CAISQRQTSGANVLTF. For the CDR3, the DNA is TGTGCCATCAGCCAGAGACAGACCTCTGGGGCCAACGTCCTGACTTTC.

This chain uses TRBV7-9 with TRBJ1-3, with a weak D call TRBD1 (5 bases). Looked up from germline, CDR1 is SEHNR and CDR2 is FQNEAQ (reference sequence). Trimming stripped 3 bases from V and 4 bases from J, with 16 bases between. The CDR3 is made up of 16 amino acids. CDR3 protein: CASSFQPGHGGNTIYF. Here the CDR3 DNA reads TGTGCCAGCAGCTTTCAACCCGGACATGGGGGAAACACCATATATTTT. Complete variable domain (other parts from reference TRBV7-9 and TRBJ1-3): DTGVSQNPRHKITKRGQNVTFRCDPISEHNRLYWYRQTLGQGPEFLTYFQNEAQLEKSRLLSDRFSAERPKGSFSTLEIQRTEQGDSAMYLCASSFQPGHGGNTIYFGEGSWLTVV.

The chain joins TRBV15 to TRBJ2-5; D might be TRBD2 (5 bases). The DNA end is more similar to TRBJ2-7, so the J call may be wrong. The CDR3 has 13 amino acids. The germline V gene has CDR1 LNHNV and CDR2 YYDKDF (reference sequence). CDR3 DNA: TGTGCCACCAGCCTATTGGTCGGGAACGAGCAGTACTTC. Its protein product is CATSLLVGNEQYF.

This clone turned up a few times. The chain has TRBV27 and TRBJ2-5; D is perhaps TRBD1 (5 bases). Trimming pared 0 bases from V and 5 bases from J, leaving 10 bases between. Germline V gives CDR1 MNHEY, CDR2 SMNVEV (reference sequence). The CDR3 sequence is 14 residues long. Here the CDR3 reads CASSLSYTGETQYF. The CDR3 DNA follows: TGTGCCAGCAGTTTATCGTACACAGGCGAGACCCAGTACTTC.

This clone was detected only once. At one of its ends the junction is not consistent with the germline gene, which may arise from a read error. This same CDR3 is encoded by further DNA sequences in the sample. This chain links TRBV2 with TRBJ2-6; 8 bases map to TRBD1. There are 15 residues in the CDR3. Germline CDR1 is SNHLY and CDR2 is FYNNEI. CDR3 in amino acids: CANLDRGSGANVLTF. The CDR3 region has the DNA TGTGCCAATCTAGACAGGGGCTCTGGGGCCAACGTCTTGACTTTC. Variable domain in full (rest from reference TRBV2 and TRBJ2-6): EPEVTQTPSHQVTQMGQEVILRCVPISNHLYFYWYRQILGQKVEFLVSFYNNEISEKSEIFDDQFSVERPDGSNFTLKIRSTKLEDSAMYFCANLDRGSGANVLTFGAGSRLTVL.

CDR3 DNA sequence: TGTGCCAGCAGCAAAAATATGACCGGGACTAGCGGGTACACAGATACGCAGTATTTT. Translation: CASSKNMTGTSGYTDTQYF. The chain combines TRBV21-1 with TRBJ2-3; the table's TRBD2 call for D was not verified on the DNA. TRBV21-1 is given as a pseudogene. The CDR3 is 19 residues long.

The chain uses TRBV7-6 and TRBJ1-1; 8 bases agree with TRBD1. The length of the CDR3 is 14 residues. The V gene end was trimmed by 5 bases and the J gene end by 6 bases; junction bases not matched to a gene: 8. Germline V gene data show CDR1 as SGHVS and CDR2 as FNYEAQ. The CDR3 DNA is TGTGCCAGCAGCGATGGACAGGGTAGGGCTGAAGCTTTCTTT. It is translated as CASSDGQGRAEAFF.

V is TRBV27 and J is TRBJ1-6, with a tentative D call TRBD1 (5 bases). Deletions cut 6 bases from V and 9 bases from J, with 18 bases between. In germline, CDR1 is MNHEY, CDR2 SMNVEV (reference sequence). The CDR3 spans 15 residues. The CDR3 coding sequence is TGTGCCAGCAGACCAGACAGCCTGGAAGGTTCACCCCTCCACTTT. It yields the protein CASRPDSLEGSPLHF.

This sequence joins TRBV5-1 and TRBJ1-1; 9 nucleotides align to TRBD1. Germline lookup yields CDR1 SGHRS and CDR2 YFSETQ. Trimming at V came to 0 bases and at J to 7 bases, leaving 13 bases not matched to a gene. CDR3 size: 17 residues. The CDR3 reads CASSLARGQGNWGEAFF. The DNA for the CDR3 is TGCGCCAGCAGCTTGGCCCGAGGACAGGGGAATTGGGGTGAAGCTTTCTTT.

This clone has just one count. This rearrangement joins TRBV29-1 to TRBJ1-1, with unresolved D. Germline V gene lookup returns CDR1 SQVTM and CDR2 ANQGSEA. This CDR3 comprises 14 residues. Deletions cut 2 bases from V and 4 bases from J, with 14 bases between. The CDR3 DNA follows: TGCAGCGTTGAATCGAAGCGGGGTGTCACTGAAGCTTTCTTT. Its translation: CSVESKRGVTEAFF.

This chain links TRBV27 with TRBJ2-1, with TRBD2 identical over 11 bases. Trimming at V came to 5 bases and at J to 9 bases, leaving 9 bases not matched to a gene. Looked up from germline, CDR1 is MNHEY and CDR2 is SMNVEV (reference sequence). This CDR3 comprises 15 residues. DNA of the CDR3: TGTGCCAGCAGTGCGACTAGCGGGGCGCCGGGTGAGCAGTTCTTC. It encodes CASSATSGAPGEQFF.

The chain couples TRBV4-3 to TRBJ2-1; tentatively, D is TRBD1 (5 bases). Trimming shortened V by 1 base and J by 6 bases, and 13 bases separated the two germline ends. Germline V gene lookup returns CDR1 LGHNA and CDR2 YSLEER. This CDR3 spans 15 amino acids. CDR3 residues: CASSQAPDNVNEQFF. For the CDR3, the DNA is TGCGCCAGCAGCCAAGCCCCGGACAACGTCAATGAGCAGTTCTTC.

As DNA, the CDR3 is TGTGCCAGCAGCTTAGATGGAGGGAACACAGATACGCAGTATTTT. Translation gives CASSLDGGNTDTQYF. The V gene is TRBV11-2, the J gene TRBJ2-3, with D possibly matching TRBD2 (6 bases). The CDR3 consists of 15 residues. V was clipped by 0 bases and J by 2 bases, with 9 bases between them. Germline assignment: CDR1 SGHAT and CDR2 FQNNGV.

The table lists this clone with a few counts. The J gene is TRBJ1-1, the V gene TRBV19; D is ambiguous. There are 11 residues in the CDR3. Germline CDR1 and CDR2: LNHDA and SQIVND (reference sequence). V was trimmed by 5 bases and J by 5 bases, leaving 6 bases between them. This CDR3 is CASSEETEAFF. CDR3 coding DNA: TGTGCCAGTAGTGAGGAAACTGAAGCTTTCTTT.

The chain combines TRBV19 with TRBJ1-5, with D possibly TRBD1 on 5 matching bases. The CDR3 consists of 15 residues. Trimming took off 8 bases at V and 4 bases at J, with 18 bases between the two ends. Germline V CDR1 and CDR2: LNHDA, SQIVND (reference sequence). The CDR3, as DNA: TGTGCCAGTGTTCTAGATGGGGGGGGAAATCAGCCCCAGCATTTT. It is translated as CASVLDGGGNQPQHF.

This chain connects TRBV6-5 to TRBJ2-1, with D possibly matching TRBD1 (6 bases). Per germline, CDR1 MNHEY and CDR2 SVGAGI. V was cut by 4 bases and J by 10 bases, with 14 bases left in between. This CDR3 contains 13 residues. The DNA of the CDR3 is TGTGCCAGCAGTTGGGACACCGAGTCGGAGCAGTTCTTC. Protein sequence: CASSWDTESEQFF.

V is TRBV14 and J is TRBJ1-1; 7 bases agree with TRBD1. This CDR3 has 20 amino acids. Trimming removed 1 base from V and 5 bases from J; junction bases left unmatched: 22. Looked up from germline, CDR1 is SGHDN and CDR2 is FVKESK. CDR3 region: CASSQGRGSGTVLLGTEAFF. CDR3 coding DNA: TGTGCCAGCAGCCAAGGGAGGGGGTCCGGGACAGTACTCCTCGGGACTGAAGCTTTCTTT.

The chain joins TRBV7-2 to TRBJ2-7; D might be TRBD1 (5 bases). Germline loops: CDR1 SGHTA, CDR2 FQGNSA. The CDR3 is 15 residues long. V was cut by 5 bases and J by 0 bases, with 14 bases left in between. CDR3 in amino acids: CASSISTESSYEQYF. The DNA for the CDR3 is TGTGCCAGCAGCATTTCGACAGAGAGCTCCTACGAGCAGTACTTC.

In nucleotides, the CDR3 is TGTGCCAGCAGCCCCTCGCGCCACTTCTACGAGCAGTACTTC. It encodes CASSPSRHFYEQYF. The chain recombines TRBV5-6 with TRBJ2-7; D is unresolved. Per the germline V gene, CDR1 is SGHDT and CDR2 is YYEEEE. This CDR3 comprises 14 residues. V was clipped by 4 bases and J by 3 bases, with 14 bases between them. The full variable domain, rest sourced from reference TRBV5-6 and TRBJ2-7, is DAGVTQSPTHLIKTRGQQVTLRCSPKSGHDTVSWYQQALGQGPQFIFQYYEEEERQRGNFPDRFSGHQFPNYSSELNVNALLLGDSALYLCASSPSRHFYEQYFGPGTRLTVT.

The chain carries TRBV7-9 and TRBJ2-2; possibly TRBD2 for D (7 bases). CDR1 and CDR2 (germline): SEHNR, FQNEAQ (reference sequence). Trimming took off 5 bases at V and 9 bases at J, with 22 bases between the two ends. This CDR3 spans 16 amino acids. DNA of the CDR3: TGTGCCAGCAGCAAACCGTATGGGGGGGCGAACCGGGAGCTGTTTTTT. Translated: CASSKPYGGANRELFF.